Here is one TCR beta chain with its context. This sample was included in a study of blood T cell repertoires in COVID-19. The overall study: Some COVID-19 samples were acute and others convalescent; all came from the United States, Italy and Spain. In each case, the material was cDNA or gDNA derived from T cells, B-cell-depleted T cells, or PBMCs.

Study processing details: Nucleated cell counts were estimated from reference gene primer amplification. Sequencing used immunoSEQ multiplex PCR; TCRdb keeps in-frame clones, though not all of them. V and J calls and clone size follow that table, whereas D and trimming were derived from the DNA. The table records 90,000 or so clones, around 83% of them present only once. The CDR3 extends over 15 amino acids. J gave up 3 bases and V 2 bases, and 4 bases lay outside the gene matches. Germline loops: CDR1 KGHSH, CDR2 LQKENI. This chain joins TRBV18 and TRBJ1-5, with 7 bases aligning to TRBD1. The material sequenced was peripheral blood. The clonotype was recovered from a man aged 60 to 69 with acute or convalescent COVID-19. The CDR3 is CASSPNRGYNQPQHF. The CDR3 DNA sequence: TGTGCCAGCTCACCAAACAGGGGCTACAATCAGCCCCAGCATTTT.